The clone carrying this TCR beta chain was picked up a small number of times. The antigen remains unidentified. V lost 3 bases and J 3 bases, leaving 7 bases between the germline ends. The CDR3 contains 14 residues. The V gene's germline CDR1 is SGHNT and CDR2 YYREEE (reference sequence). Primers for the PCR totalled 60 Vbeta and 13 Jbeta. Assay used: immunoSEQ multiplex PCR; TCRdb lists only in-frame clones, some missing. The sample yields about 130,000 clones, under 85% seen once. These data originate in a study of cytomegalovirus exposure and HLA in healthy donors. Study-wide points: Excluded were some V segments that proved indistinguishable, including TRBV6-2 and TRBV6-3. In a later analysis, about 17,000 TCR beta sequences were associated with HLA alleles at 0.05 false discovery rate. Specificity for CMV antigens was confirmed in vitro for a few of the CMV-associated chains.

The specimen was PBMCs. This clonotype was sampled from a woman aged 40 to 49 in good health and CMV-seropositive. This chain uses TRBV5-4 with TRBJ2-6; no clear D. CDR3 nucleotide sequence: TGTGCCAGCAGCTATATTTTTGGGGCCAACGTCCTGACTTTC. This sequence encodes CASSYIFGANVLTF.